This T cell receptor beta chain stems from a study of glioma-infiltrating T cells. Study results and caveats: Non-neoplastic patients had below-expected tissue-blood divergence, while all gliomas exceeded expectation. Only very few CDR3 sequences appeared in both tissue and blood.

This CDR3 is built from 13 residues. V shed 3 bases and J shed 7 bases, with 13 bases lying between them. This clonotype has ten or more counts. The antigen is not known. The iRepertoire nested amplicon-rescue multiplex PCR amplified TCR alpha and beta CDR3s from RNA. For one-step reverse transcription and amplification, about 85-400 ng of tissue mRNA or PBMC total RNA was used. Using its own MiXCR run on the multiplex PCR reads, TCRdb lists one record per CDR3 protein. The sample consists of 150,000 to 200,000 distinct CDR3 sequences, 32% of them appearing once. The sequenced material came from glioma tissue, nonneoplastic brain tissue, or PBMCs (not recorded which). This sequence was found in a human donor with low-grade glioma or glioblastoma, undergoing nonglioma brain surgery, or in good health (not recorded which). The chain has TRBV12-3 or TRBV12-4 and TRBJ2-7, with D perhaps matching TRBD2 (6 bases). Here the CDR3 reads CASSFSSRGEQYF. DNA of the CDR3: TGTGCCAGCAGTTTTTCTTCTCGGGGGGAGCAGTACTTC.